These T cell receptor beta chains were read from a single sample in a study of cytomegalovirus exposure and HLA in healthy donors. Sequencing was performed with immunoSEQ multiplex PCR; in TCRdb, only in-frame clones are kept and a portion is missing. The sample records around 54,000 clones, roughly nine tenths being singletons. The sample consisted of PBMCs. The source of these receptors is a woman under 30 in good health and CMV-seropositive. The CDR3 runs from the conserved cysteine through the conserved F or W. The D gene is left open where the match is weak. The size of a clone is reported for some rows only, either as once, few or many, or as a class for expanded clones.

d_call j_call v_call clone_size cdr3_aa cdr3_nt
. TRBJ1-1 TRBV10-1 . CASSESFEVGANTEAFF TGCGCCAGCAGTGAGTCGTTCGAGGTAGGCGCGAACACTGAAGCTTTCTTT
. TRBJ1-1 TRBV5-4 . CASSLQGRAFF TGTGCCAGCAGCTTACAGGGAAGAGCTTTCTTT
. TRBJ2-5 TRBV7-6 . CASSFWSETQYF TGTGCCAGCAGCTTTTGGAGCGAGACCCAGTACTTC
TRBD1 TRBJ2-5 TRBV6-1 . CASNRDSLQETQYF TGTGCCAGCAACCGGGACAGCCTCCAAGAGACCCAGTACTTC
. TRBJ1-1 TRBV28 . CASSGSTGPMNTEAFF TGTGCCAGCTCGGGGAGTACAGGGCCTATGAACACTGAAGCTTTCTTT
. TRBJ2-7 TRBV19 . CARGGGSWSYEQYF TGTGCCAGGGGAGGGGGGAGTTGGTCCTACGAGCAGTACTTC
TRBD1 TRBJ1-3 TRBV27 . CASSRTGDRNTIYF TGTGCCAGCAGCCGGACAGGGGATAGAAACACCATATATTTT
TRBD2 TRBJ2-3 TRBV6-1 . CASTTSGEGTDTQYF TGTGCCAGCACAACTAGCGGGGAGGGCACAGATACGCAGTATTTT
. TRBJ2-7 TRBV9 . CASSASSGHSSYEQYF TGTGCCAGCAGCGCCTCCTCGGGACACTCCTCCTACGAGCAGTACTTC
. TRBJ2-5 TRBV10-3 . CAISESPVETQYF TGTGCCATCAGTGAGTCGCCGGTGGAGACCCAGTACTTC
. TRBJ1-6 TRBV7-9 . CASTRGREDSPLHF TGTGCCAGCACCCGAGGCAGGGAGGATTCACCCCTCCACTTT
. TRBJ1-3 TRBV28 few CASRGPGLSGNTIYF TGTGCCAGCAGGGGGCCCGGGCTCTCTGGAAACACCATATATTTT
. TRBJ2-5 TRBV6-1 once CASSTTGQETQYF TGTGCCAGCAGTACGACAGGCCAAGAGACCCAGTACTTC
TRBD1 TRBJ2-2 TRBV2 . CASIGGQVGTGELFF TGTGCCAGCATTGGTGGACAGGTCGGAACCGGGGAGCTGTTTTTT
TRBD2 TRBJ2-7 TRBV11-2 . CASSLVTSGGLYEQYF TGTGCCAGCAGCCTCGTTACTAGCGGGGGATTATACGAGCAGTACTTC
TRBD1 TRBJ2-2 TRBV6-6 . CASSQQGVGTGELFF TGTGCCAGCAGTCAACAGGGGGTTGGGACCGGGGAGCTGTTTTTT
TRBD1 TRBJ2-7 TRBV6-5 . CASRSPGQGGEQYF TGTGCCAGCAGGTCCCCGGGACAGGGGGGGGAGCAGTACTTC
. TRBJ2-6 TRBV12-5 . CASGAQGSGANVLTF TGTGCTAGTGGCGCCCAGGGTTCTGGGGCCAACGTCCTGACTTTC
. TRBJ2-3 TRBV7-9 . CASSLAGQTADTQYF TGTGCCAGCAGCTTAGCGGGACAAACCGCAGATACGCAGTATTTT
. TRBJ1-2 TRBV15 . CATSRDLDIGYGYTF TGTGCCACCAGCAGAGATCTTGACATTGGCTATGGCTACACCTTC
TRBD1 TRBJ2-7 TRBV9 . CASSTRTGGYEQYF TGTGCCAGCAGCACGAGGACAGGGGGCTACGAGCAGTACTTC
. TRBJ2-4 TRBV27 . CASSLAGQNIQYF TGTGCCAGCAGTTTGGCGGGCCAAAACATTCAGTACTTC
TRBD1 TRBJ2-7 TRBV6-6 . CASSQTGGAGYEQYF TGTGCCAGCAGTCAGACAGGGGGCGCCGGCTACGAGCAGTACTTC
TRBD1 TRBJ2-7 TRBV18 . CASSTGQSYEQYF TGTGCCAGCTCCACGGGACAGTCCTACGAGCAGTACTTC
TRBD1 TRBJ2-2 TRBV7-9 once CASSSTGTGSAGELFF TGTGCCAGCAGCTCAACCGGGACAGGGTCGGCGGGGGAGCTGTTTTTT
. TRBJ1-2 TRBV6-4 . CASSDSGVREYSYGYTF TGTGCCAGCAGTGACTCTGGGGTGAGGGAATACTCTTATGGCTACACCTTC
TRBD1 TRBJ2-5 TRBV4-1 . CASSRDRGVETQYF TGCGCCAGCAGCCGGGACAGGGGGGTAGAGACCCAGTACTTC
. TRBJ1-5 TRBV7-8 . CASSLGEQGRNQPQHF TGTGCCAGCAGCTTGGGGGAACAGGGCCGCAATCAGCCCCAGCATTTT
. TRBJ1-2 TRBV21-1 . CANLWESTNYGYTF TGTGCCAACCTTTGGGAGTCGACTAACTATGGCTACACCTTC
. TRBJ1-2 TRBV7-9 . CASSLVTGSGSGYTF TGTGCCAGCAGCTTAGTTACGGGTTCGGGTTCTGGCTACACCTTC
TRBD1 TRBJ2-1 TRBV6-1 . CASSTGGPYNEQFF TGTGCCAGCAGTACAGGGGGACCGTACAATGAGCAGTTCTTC
. TRBJ2-2 TRBV28 . CASNGHGTGELFF TGTGCCAGCAACGGACATGGCACCGGGGAGCTGTTTTTT
. TRBJ1-1 TRBV19 . CASSITRNTEAFF TGTGCCAGTAGTATCACTCGGAACACTGAAGCTTTCTTT
TRBD2 TRBJ2-1 TRBV29-1 once CSARGLVGYNEQFF TGCAGCGCGAGGGGACTAGTGGGTTACAATGAGCAGTTCTTC
. TRBJ2-3 TRBV5-1 . CASSLAGVWARKKHTDTQYF TGCGCCAGCAGCTTGGCGGGGGTTTGGGCCCGTAAGAAGCACACAGATACGCAGTATTTT
. TRBJ2-5 TRBV6-1 once CASSERGGVGQETQYF TGTGCCAGCAGTGAACGAGGGGGGGTCGGTCAGGAGACCCAGTACTTC
TRBD1 TRBJ2-1 TRBV2 . CASSEAGTGGWNEQFF TGTGCCAGCAGTGAAGCTGGGACAGGGGGCTGGAATGAGCAGTTCTTC
TRBD1 TRBJ1-5 TRBV23-1 . CASTRQGWGQPQHF TGCGCCAGCACCCGACAGGGGTGGGGTCAGCCCCAGCATTTT
TRBD2 TRBJ2-2 TRBV29-1 . CSVESRGANTGELFF TGCAGCGTTGAATCCCGGGGGGCGAACACCGGGGAGCTGTTTTTT
TRBD1 TRBJ1-1 TRBV15 few CATSRDKGQNSEAFF TGTGCCACCAGCAGAGATAAGGGACAGAATAGTGAAGCTTTCTTT
. TRBJ2-3 TRBV6-4 . CASSEGSGSTDTQYF TGTGCCAGCAGTGAGGGGAGCGGATCCACAGATACGCAGTATTTT
. TRBJ1-5 TRBV5-1 . CASSSDSSLRQPQHF TGCGCCAGCAGCTCGGACAGTTCTTTGCGTCAGCCCCAGCATTTT
TRBD1 TRBJ1-2 TRBV19 . CACLTGANTTF TGTGCCTGCCTAACAGGGGCCAACACCACCTTC
TRBD2 TRBJ2-5 TRBV6-1 . CASTERGGGETQYF TGTGCCAGCACTGAACGGGGGGGTGGGGAGACCCAGTACTTC
TRBD1 TRBJ1-6 TRBV28 . CASSLLSGTGGVSYNSPLHF TGTGCCAGCAGTTTACTTTCCGGGACAGGGGGCGTATCCTATAATTCACCCCTCCACTTT
. TRBJ2-7 TRBV4-3 . CDRTTITYEQYF TGCGACCGGACTACCATTACCTACGAGCAGTACTTC
TRBD1 TRBJ2-2 TRBV11-3 . CASSFRTGGTGELFF TGTGCCAGCAGCTTCCGGACAGGGGGCACCGGGGAGCTGTTTTTT
TRBD2 TRBJ2-3 TRBV6-5 . CASSLGLGNTDTQYF TGTGCCAGCAGTTTGGGACTAGGGAACACAGATACGCAGTATTTT
. TRBJ1-2 TRBV11-2 . CASSLDLGGVPNYGYTF TGTGCCAGCAGCTTAGATCTCGGGGGTGTCCCCAACTATGGCTACACCTTC
. TRBJ2-7 TRBV27 . CASSSKWGREYEQYF TGTGCCAGCAGTTCCAAGTGGGGTCGGGAATACGAGCAGTACTTC